The clone carrying this T cell receptor beta chain was counted ten times or more. Antigen specificity is unknown. TCRdb reprocessed the reads with MiXCR, giving one entry per CDR3 protein. This sample carries around 300,000 distinct CDR3 sequences, roughly 25% of them seen once, and the ten largest clones take approximately 15%. This sample is part of a study of T cell repertoires in cytomegalovirus infection. Trimming took off 6 bases at V and 3 bases at J, with 12 bases between the two ends. Germline values: CDR1 SGHVS, CDR2 FQNEAQ. The CDR3 runs 13 residues. Findings and caveats of the study: Dominant in the ex vivo response were TCR beta clonotypes restricted by HLA-C and specific for CMV.

The TCR comes from a human donor in good health (CMV status not recorded). Some clones in this sample may be carry-over from other donors' samples. This sequence joins TRBV7-8 and TRBJ2-7, with a weak D call TRBD2 (5 bases). Material for sequencing was PBMCs. CDR3: CASSRTRNYEQYF. The DNA of the CDR3 is TGTGCCAGCAGTCGAACTAGAAACTACGAGCAGTACTTC. Drawing the rest from reference TRBV7-8 and TRBJ2-7, the complete variable domain is GAGVSQSPRYKVAKRGQDVALRCDPISGHVSLFWYQQALGQGPEFLTYFQNEAQLDKSGLPSDRFFAERPEGSVSTLKIQRTQQEDSAVYLCASSRTRNYEQYFGPGTRLTVT.